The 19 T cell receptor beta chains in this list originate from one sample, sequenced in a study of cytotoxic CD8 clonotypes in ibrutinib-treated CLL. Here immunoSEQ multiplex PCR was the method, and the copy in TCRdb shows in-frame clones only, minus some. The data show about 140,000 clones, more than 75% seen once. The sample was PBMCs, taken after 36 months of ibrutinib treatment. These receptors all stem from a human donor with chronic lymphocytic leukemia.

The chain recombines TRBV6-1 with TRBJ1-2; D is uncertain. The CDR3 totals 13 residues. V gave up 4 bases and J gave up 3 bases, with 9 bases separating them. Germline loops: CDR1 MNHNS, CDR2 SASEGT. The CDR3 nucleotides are TGTGCCAGCAGTGCGGGGTGGGACTATGGCTACACCTTC. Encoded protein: CASSAGWDYGYTF.

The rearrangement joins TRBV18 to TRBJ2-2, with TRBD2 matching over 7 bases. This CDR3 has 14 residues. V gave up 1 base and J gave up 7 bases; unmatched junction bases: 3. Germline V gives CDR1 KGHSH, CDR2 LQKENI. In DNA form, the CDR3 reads TGTGCCAGCTCACCACGAAGCGGGGACGGGGAGCTGTTTTTT. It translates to CASSPRSGDGELFF.

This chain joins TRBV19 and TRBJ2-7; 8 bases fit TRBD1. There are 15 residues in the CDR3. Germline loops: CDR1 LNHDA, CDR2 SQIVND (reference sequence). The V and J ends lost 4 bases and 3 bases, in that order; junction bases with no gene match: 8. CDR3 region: CASSRSLTGVYEQYF. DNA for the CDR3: TGTGCCAGTAGTAGGTCACTGACAGGGGTCTACGAGCAGTACTTC.

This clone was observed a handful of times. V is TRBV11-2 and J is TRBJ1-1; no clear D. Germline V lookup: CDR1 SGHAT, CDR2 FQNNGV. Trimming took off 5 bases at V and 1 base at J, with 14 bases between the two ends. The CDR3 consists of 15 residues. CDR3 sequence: CASSTRTVGNTEAFF. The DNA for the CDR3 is TGTGCCAGCAGCACTCGGACGGTTGGGAACACTGAAGCTTTCTTT.

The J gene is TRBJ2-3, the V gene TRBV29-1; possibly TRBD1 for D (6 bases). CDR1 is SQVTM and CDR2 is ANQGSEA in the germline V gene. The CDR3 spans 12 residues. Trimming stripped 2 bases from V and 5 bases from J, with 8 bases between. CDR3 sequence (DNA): TGCAGCGTTGAACGGACAGTAGATACGCAGTATTTT. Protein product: CSVERTVDTQYF.

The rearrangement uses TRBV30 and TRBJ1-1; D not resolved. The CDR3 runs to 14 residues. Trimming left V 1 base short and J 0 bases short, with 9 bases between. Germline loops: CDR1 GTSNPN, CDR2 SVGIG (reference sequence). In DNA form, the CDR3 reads TGTGCCTGGAGTGCCCTCCTCATGAACACTGAAGCTTTCTTT. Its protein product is CAWSALLMNTEAFF.

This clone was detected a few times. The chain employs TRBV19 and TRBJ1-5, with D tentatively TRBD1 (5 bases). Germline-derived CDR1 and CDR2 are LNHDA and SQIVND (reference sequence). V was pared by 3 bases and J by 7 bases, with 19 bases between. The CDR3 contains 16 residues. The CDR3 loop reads CASSIRTGLPNQPQHF. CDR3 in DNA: TGTGCCAGTAGTATCAGGACGGGACTCCCAAACCAGCCCCAGCATTTT.

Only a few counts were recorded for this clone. DNA of the CDR3: TGTGCCAGCAGTGCCGTAACCCCGGGATATGGCTACACCTTC. Translated, it gives CASSAVTPGYGYTF. This chain joins TRBV6-1 and TRBJ1-2; D remains ambiguous. This CDR3 is built from 14 residues. Germline assignment: CDR1 MNHNS and CDR2 SASEGT. The V end was cut by 4 bases, the J end by 5 bases, with 14 bases between.

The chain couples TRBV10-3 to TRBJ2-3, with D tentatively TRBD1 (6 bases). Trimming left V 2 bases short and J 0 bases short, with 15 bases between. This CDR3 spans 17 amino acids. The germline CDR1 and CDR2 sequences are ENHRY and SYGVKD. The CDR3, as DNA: TGTGCCATCAGTGAGCTCAACCCAGGGGTAAGCACAGATACGCAGTATTTT. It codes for CAISELNPGVSTDTQYF.

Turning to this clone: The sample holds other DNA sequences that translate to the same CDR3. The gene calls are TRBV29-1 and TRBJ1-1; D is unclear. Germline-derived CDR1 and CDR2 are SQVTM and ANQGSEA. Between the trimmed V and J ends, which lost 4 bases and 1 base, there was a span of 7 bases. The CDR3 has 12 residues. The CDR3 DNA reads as TGCAGCGTTGGAGTCGGGAACACTGAAGCTTTCTTT. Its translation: CSVGVGNTEAFF.

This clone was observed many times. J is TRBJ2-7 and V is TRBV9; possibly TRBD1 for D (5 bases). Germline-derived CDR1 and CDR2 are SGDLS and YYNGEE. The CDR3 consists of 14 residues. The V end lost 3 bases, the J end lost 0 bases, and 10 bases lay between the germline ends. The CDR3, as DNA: TGTGCCAGCAGCGCGACGGACATCTCCTACGAGCAGTACTTC. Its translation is CASSATDISYEQYF.

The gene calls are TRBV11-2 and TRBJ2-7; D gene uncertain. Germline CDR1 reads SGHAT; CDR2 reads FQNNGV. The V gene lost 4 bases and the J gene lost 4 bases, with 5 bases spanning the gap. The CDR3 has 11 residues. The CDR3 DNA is TGTGCCAGCAGCTCACAGTACGAGCAGTACTTC. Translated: CASSSQYEQYF. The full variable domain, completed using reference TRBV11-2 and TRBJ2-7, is EAGVAQSPRYKIIEKRQSVAFWCNPISGHATLYWYQQILGQGPKLLIQFQNNGVVDDSQLPKDRFSAERLKGVDSTLKIQPAKLEDSAVYLCASSSQYEQYFGPGTRLTVT.

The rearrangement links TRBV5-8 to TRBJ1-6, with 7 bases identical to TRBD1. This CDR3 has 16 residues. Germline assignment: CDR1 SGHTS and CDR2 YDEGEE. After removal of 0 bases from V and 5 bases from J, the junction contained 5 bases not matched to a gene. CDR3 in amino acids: CASSLGQGIDNSPLHF. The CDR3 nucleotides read TGTGCCAGCAGCTTGGGACAGGGAATTGATAATTCACCCCTCCACTTT.

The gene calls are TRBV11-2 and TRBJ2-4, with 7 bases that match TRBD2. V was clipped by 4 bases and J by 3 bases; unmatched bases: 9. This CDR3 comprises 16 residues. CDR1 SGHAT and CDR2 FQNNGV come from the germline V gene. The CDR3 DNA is TGTGCCAGCAGCTCCGTGGCGGGAGTAGGCAAAAACATTCAGTACTTC. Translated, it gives CASSSVAGVGKNIQYF. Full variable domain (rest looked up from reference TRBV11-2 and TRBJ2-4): EAGVAQSPRYKIIEKRQSVAFWCNPISGHATLYWYQQILGQGPKLLIQFQNNGVVDDSQLPKDRFSAERLKGVDSTLKIQPAKLEDSAVYLCASSSVAGVGKNIQYFGAGTRLSVL.

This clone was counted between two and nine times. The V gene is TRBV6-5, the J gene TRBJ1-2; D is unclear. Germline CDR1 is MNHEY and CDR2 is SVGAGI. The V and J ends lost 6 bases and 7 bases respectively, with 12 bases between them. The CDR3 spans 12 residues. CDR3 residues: CASRSNWGGYTF. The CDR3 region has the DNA TGTGCCAGCAGATCTAATTGGGGTGGCTACACCTTC.

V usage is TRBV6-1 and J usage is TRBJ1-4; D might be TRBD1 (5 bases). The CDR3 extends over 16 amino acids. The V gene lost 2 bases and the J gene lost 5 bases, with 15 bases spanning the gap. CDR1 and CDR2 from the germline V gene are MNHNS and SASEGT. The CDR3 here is CASSEYWGRENEKLFF. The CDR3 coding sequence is TGTGCCAGCAGTGAATATTGGGGGAGAGAAAATGAAAAACTGTTTTTT.

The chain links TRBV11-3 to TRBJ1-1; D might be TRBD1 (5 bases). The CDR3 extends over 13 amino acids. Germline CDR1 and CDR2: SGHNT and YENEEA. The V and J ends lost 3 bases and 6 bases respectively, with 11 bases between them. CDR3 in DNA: TGTGCCAGCAGCTTCACCGGGGCTCCTGAAGCTTTCTTT. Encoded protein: CASSFTGAPEAFF.

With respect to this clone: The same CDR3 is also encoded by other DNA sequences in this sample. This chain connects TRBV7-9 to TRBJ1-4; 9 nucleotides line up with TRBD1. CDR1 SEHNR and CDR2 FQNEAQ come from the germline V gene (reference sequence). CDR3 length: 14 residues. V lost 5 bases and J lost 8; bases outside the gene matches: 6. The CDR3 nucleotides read TGTGCCAGCAGCCCGGGACAGGGCTACGAAAAACTGTTTTTT. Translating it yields CASSPGQGYEKLFF.

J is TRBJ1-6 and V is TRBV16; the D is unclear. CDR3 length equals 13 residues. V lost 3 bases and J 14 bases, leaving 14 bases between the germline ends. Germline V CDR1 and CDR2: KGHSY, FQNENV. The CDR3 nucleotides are TGTGCCAGCAGCCACGACGGTGGGCGATCCCTCCACTTT. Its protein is CASSHDGGRSLHF.